These T cell receptor beta chains were read from a single sample in a study of radiation and T cells in renal cell carcinoma. Sequencing was performed with immunoSEQ multiplex PCR; in TCRdb, only in-frame clones are kept and a portion is missing. The sample records tens of thousands of clones, more than 80% being singletons. The sample consisted of blood, taken from a patient whose treatment included radiotherapy and nephrectomy. The receptors were gathered from a woman aged 65 to 85 with renal cell carcinoma. Both conserved end residues are part of each CDR3. Fields, in order: J gene, clone size, D gene, V gene, CDR3 protein, CDR3 DNA. D genes are given only for firm matches. The size of a clone is reported for some rows only, either as once, few or many, or as a class for expanded clones.

j_call: TRBJ1-1
clone_size: -
d_call: -
v_call: TRBV10-3
cdr3_aa: CAISEWKGVNTEAFF
cdr3_nt: TGTGCCATCAGTGAGTGGAAGGGAGTGAACACTGAAGCTTTCTTT

j_call: TRBJ2-7
clone_size: -
d_call: -
v_call: TRBV29-1
cdr3_aa: CSVRPGAYEQYF
cdr3_nt: TGCAGCGTCAGGCCGGGGGCCTACGAGCAGTACTTC

j_call: TRBJ1-3
clone_size: -
d_call: -
v_call: TRBV6-5
cdr3_aa: CASSPEPAGNTIYF
cdr3_nt: TGTGCCAGCAGTCCTGAACCAGCTGGAAACACCATATATTTT

j_call: TRBJ2-7
clone_size: -
d_call: -
v_call: TRBV7-8
cdr3_aa: CASSFTQYEQYF
cdr3_nt: TGTGCCAGCAGCTTTACCCAATACGAGCAGTACTTC

j_call: TRBJ2-2
clone_size: -
d_call: -
v_call: TRBV21-1
cdr3_aa: CASSQADETGQKRKVTGELFF
cdr3_nt: TGTGCCAGCAGCCAGGCGGATGAGACGGGACAGAAACGCAAAGTCACCGGGGAGCTGTTTTTT

j_call: TRBJ2-7
clone_size: once
d_call: -
v_call: TRBV10-3
cdr3_aa: CAISESNTAYEQYF
cdr3_nt: TGTGCCATCAGTGAGTCGAACACAGCCTACGAGCAGTACTTC

j_call: TRBJ2-2
clone_size: -
d_call: -
v_call: TRBV18
cdr3_aa: CASSLMGNTGELFF
cdr3_nt: TGTGCCAGCTCACTGATGGGTAACACCGGGGAGCTGTTTTTT

j_call: TRBJ1-5
clone_size: -
d_call: -
v_call: TRBV5-6
cdr3_aa: CASSLAGSGPQHF
cdr3_nt: TGTGCCAGCAGCTTGGCGGGGTCTGGGCCCCAGCATTTT

j_call: TRBJ2-2
clone_size: -
d_call: TRBD2
v_call: TRBV7-2
cdr3_aa: CASSHYGGANTGELFF
cdr3_nt: TGTGCCAGCAGCCACTATGGGGGGGCGAACACCGGGGAGCTGTTTTTT

j_call: TRBJ2-7
clone_size: -
d_call: -
v_call: TRBV6-1
cdr3_aa: CASSPFNYEQYF
cdr3_nt: TGTGCCAGCAGTCCGTTCAACTACGAGCAGTACTTC

j_call: TRBJ1-2
clone_size: -
d_call: TRBD1
v_call: TRBV9
cdr3_aa: CASSGTGTGDGYTF
cdr3_nt: TGTGCCAGCAGCGGTACCGGGACAGGGGATGGCTACACCTTC

j_call: TRBJ1-5
clone_size: few
d_call: -
v_call: TRBV6-1
cdr3_aa: CASSEERGGSNQPQHF
cdr3_nt: TGTGCCAGCAGTGAAGAGAGGGGCGGAAGCAATCAGCCCCAGCATTTT

j_call: TRBJ1-2
clone_size: -
d_call: TRBD1
v_call: TRBV6-1
cdr3_aa: CASIDGTGGVYGYTF
cdr3_nt: TGTGCCAGCATAGATGGGACAGGGGGCGTCTATGGCTACACCTTC

j_call: TRBJ2-5
clone_size: few
d_call: TRBD2
v_call: TRBV7-2
cdr3_aa: CASSFGAGPRETQYF
cdr3_nt: TGTGCCAGCAGCTTTGGAGCGGGACCCCGGGAGACCCAGTACTTC

j_call: TRBJ2-2
clone_size: -
d_call: -
v_call: TRBV4-3
cdr3_aa: CASSQGWGTGELFF
cdr3_nt: TGCGCCAGCAGCCAAGGTTGGGGGACCGGGGAGCTGTTTTTT

j_call: TRBJ2-7
clone_size: -
d_call: TRBD2
v_call: TRBV29-1
cdr3_aa: CSVEELAGGGEQYF
cdr3_nt: TGCAGCGTTGAAGAGTTAGCGGGAGGGGGCGAGCAGTACTTC

j_call: TRBJ2-3
clone_size: -
d_call: -
v_call: TRBV7-6
cdr3_aa: CASSLQRGRAGTDTQYF
cdr3_nt: TGTGCCAGCAGCTTACAGAGGGGCAGGGCTGGGACAGATACGCAGTATTTT

j_call: TRBJ1-5
clone_size: -
d_call: -
v_call: TRBV4-3
cdr3_aa: CASSPTGFQPQHF
cdr3_nt: TGCGCCAGCAGCCCAACAGGGTTTCAGCCCCAGCATTTT

j_call: TRBJ2-2
clone_size: -
d_call: TRBD1
v_call: TRBV9
cdr3_aa: CASSTGQVLTGELFF
cdr3_nt: TGTGCCAGCAGTACGGGACAGGTGCTCACCGGGGAGCTGTTTTTT

j_call: TRBJ1-4
clone_size: -
d_call: -
v_call: TRBV4-3
cdr3_aa: CASSPSGGATNEKLFF
cdr3_nt: TGCGCCAGCAGCCCGTCCGGGGGAGCAACTAATGAAAAACTGTTTTTT

j_call: TRBJ1-5
clone_size: -
d_call: TRBD1
v_call: TRBV2
cdr3_aa: CASSEATGGNQPQHF
cdr3_nt: TGTGCCAGCAGTGAAGCGACAGGGGGCAATCAGCCCCAGCATTTT

j_call: TRBJ2-7
clone_size: -
d_call: TRBD1
v_call: TRBV5-1
cdr3_aa: CASSPGQLSWSYEQYF
cdr3_nt: TGCGCCAGCAGCCCGGGACAGCTGTCCTGGTCCTACGAGCAGTACTTC

j_call: TRBJ2-2
clone_size: -
d_call: TRBD2
v_call: TRBV4-2
cdr3_aa: CASSQEGGSRTGELFF
cdr3_nt: TGTGCCAGCAGCCAAGAGGGCGGGAGTCGGACCGGGGAGCTGTTTTTT

j_call: TRBJ2-7
clone_size: few
d_call: TRBD2
v_call: TRBV6-5
cdr3_aa: CASSYSPSGHYEQYF
cdr3_nt: TGTGCCAGCAGTTACTCTCCTAGCGGACACTACGAGCAGTACTTC

j_call: TRBJ2-7
clone_size: many
d_call: -
v_call: TRBV30
cdr3_aa: CAWSGREPYEQYF
cdr3_nt: TGTGCCTGGAGTGGAAGGGAACCCTACGAGCAGTACTTC

j_call: TRBJ2-7
clone_size: once
d_call: -
v_call: TRBV9
cdr3_aa: CASSVATGSYEQYF
cdr3_nt: TGTGCCAGCAGCGTAGCGACAGGCTCCTACGAGCAGTACTTC

j_call: TRBJ2-3
clone_size: -
d_call: TRBD2
v_call: TRBV9
cdr3_aa: CASSLRLAGTTDTQYF
cdr3_nt: TGTGCCAGCAGCCTTAGACTAGCGGGGACCACAGATACGCAGTATTTT

j_call: TRBJ2-1
clone_size: -
d_call: TRBD2
v_call: TRBV20-1
cdr3_aa: CRSGGNEQFF
cdr3_nt: TGCAGGAGCGGGGGGAATGAGCAGTTCTTC

j_call: TRBJ1-1
clone_size: -
d_call: TRBD1
v_call: TRBV6-5
cdr3_aa: CASSSPGQGASEAFF
cdr3_nt: TGTGCCAGCAGTTCACCGGGACAGGGGGCGAGTGAAGCTTTCTTT

j_call: TRBJ1-2
clone_size: -
d_call: -
v_call: TRBV2
cdr3_aa: CASRADLNYGYTF
cdr3_nt: TGTGCCAGCCGGGCAGACCTTAACTATGGCTACACCTTC

j_call: TRBJ1-2
clone_size: once
d_call: -
v_call: TRBV2
cdr3_aa: CASKAETNYGYTF
cdr3_nt: TGTGCCAGCAAGGCGGAGACTAACTATGGCTACACCTTC